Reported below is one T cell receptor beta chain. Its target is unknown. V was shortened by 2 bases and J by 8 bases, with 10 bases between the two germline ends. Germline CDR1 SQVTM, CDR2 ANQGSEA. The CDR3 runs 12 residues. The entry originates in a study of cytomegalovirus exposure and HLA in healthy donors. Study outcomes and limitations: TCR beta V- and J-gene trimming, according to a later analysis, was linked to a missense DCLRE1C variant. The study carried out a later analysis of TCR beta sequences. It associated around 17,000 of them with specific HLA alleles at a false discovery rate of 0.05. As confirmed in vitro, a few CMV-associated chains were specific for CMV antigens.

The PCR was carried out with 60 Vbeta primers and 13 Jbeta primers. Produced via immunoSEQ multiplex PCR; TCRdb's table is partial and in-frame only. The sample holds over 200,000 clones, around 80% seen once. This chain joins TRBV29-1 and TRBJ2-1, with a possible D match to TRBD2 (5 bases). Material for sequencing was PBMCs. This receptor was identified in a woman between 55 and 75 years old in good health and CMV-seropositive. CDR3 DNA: TGCAGCGTTGAATTACTAGTTCATGAGCAGTTCTTC. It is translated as CSVELLVHEQFF.